Each of the 20 T cell receptor beta chains below was sequenced from the same sample in a study of CXCR3-negative and CXCR3-positive naive CD8 T cells. All TRB cDNA libraries came from 5' RACE performed with UMI labels. With the 5' RACE reads reprocessed, TCRdb shows one record per CDR3 protein and no DNA. This table holds some 6,700 distinct CDR3 sequences. The sample was naive CXCR3- CD8+ T cells from blood. Subset described: CD45RO-CCR7+CD27+CD95- naive CD8+ T cells lacking CXCR3 (TNR3-). These receptors all come from a human donor in good health. Some clones in this sample may be carry-over from other donors' samples.

This clonotype is identified as medium-sized from frequency. This chain links TRBV20-1 with TRBJ2-7; TCRdb gives TRBD1 as the D gene, but with no DNA this cannot be confirmed. The CDR3 runs 14 residues. Germline CDR1 and CDR2: DFQATT and SNEGSKA (reference sequence). This CDR3 reads CSASADRGIDEQYF.

The genes are TRBV5-6 and TRBJ2-1. The germline gives CDR1 SGHDT, CDR2 YYEEEE. The CDR3 has 14 amino acids. This chain's CDR3 is CASSLGSSYNEQFF.

By frequency, this clonotype is medium-sized. V is TRBV29-1 and J is TRBJ1-2. CDR1 and CDR2 from the germline V gene are SQVTM and ANQGSEA. The CDR3 totals 12 residues. CDR3 in amino acids: CSVDWGTDGYTF.

The rearrangement joins TRBV29-1 to TRBJ2-3; TCRdb calls TRBD1, which cannot be checked without DNA. This CDR3 is built from 17 residues. The germline CDR1 and CDR2 sequences are SQVTM and ANQGSEA. CDR3 amino acids: CSVEDPATGGRTDTQYF.

The gene calls are TRBV10-2 and TRBJ1-2; TCRdb's D call of TRBD1 is untestable without DNA. This CDR3 has 13 amino acids. The germline CDR1 and CDR2 sequences are WSHSY and SAAADI. CDR3: CASSVGTGGGYTF.

The V gene is TRBV29-1, the J gene TRBJ2-5; TCRdb names TRBD1, which stays unverified in the absence of DNA. Germline V lookup: CDR1 SQVTM, CDR2 ANQGSEA. The length of the CDR3 is 12 residues. The chain's CDR3 is CSVRDTQETQYF.

The chain combines TRBV2 with TRBJ2-1; TCRdb designates TRBD2, a call that cannot be tested without DNA. The CDR3 covers 19 residues. The germline V gene has CDR1 SNHLY and CDR2 FYNNEI. This chain's CDR3 is CASSPALPSGKGDTNEQFF. Full variable domain (rest looked up from reference TRBV2 and TRBJ2-1): EPEVTQTPSHQVTQMGQEVILRCVPISNHLYFYWYRQILGQKVEFLVSFYNNEISEKSEIFDDQFSVERPDGSNFTLKIRSTKLEDSAMYFCASSPALPSGKGDTNEQFFGPGTRLTVL.

The CDR3 is CASTLGGTINEQFF. The chain has TRBV19 and TRBJ2-1; the TRBD1 assignment by TCRdb is unverifiable without DNA. From germline, CDR1 is LNHDA and CDR2 SQIVND (reference sequence). This CDR3 has 14 amino acids.

This clonotype is deemed medium-sized by its frequency. The CDR3 loop is CASSLDIYNEQFF. The chain combines TRBV5-1 with TRBJ2-1. The CDR3 length is 13 residues. Germline V gene sequence: CDR1 SGHRS, CDR2 YFSETQ.

The chain couples TRBV6-6 to TRBJ1-5. Per the germline V gene, CDR1 is MNHNY and CDR2 is SVGAGI (reference sequence). The CDR3 spans 17 residues. The CDR3 spells CASSYSWSAHSNQPQHF.

The chain couples TRBV5-1 to TRBJ2-1. Germline V gives CDR1 SGHRS, CDR2 YFSETQ. CDR3 length: 13 residues. The CDR3 sequence: CASSLAGNNEQFF.

This clonotype is classed as medium-sized (0.01 to 0.1%) by frequency. The V call is TRBV21-1, the J call TRBJ1-1; TCRdb lists TRBD1, though no DNA is available to test this call. TRBV21-1 counts as a pseudogene. There are 11 residues in the CDR3. CDR3 amino acids: CASTWGREAFF.

The genes are TRBV19 and TRBJ1-1. The CDR3 consists of 14 residues. Germline V gene sequence: CDR1 LNHDA, CDR2 SQIVND (reference sequence). Here the CDR3 reads CASSITGGDTEAFF.

This clonotype counts as medium-sized by frequency. The chain recombines TRBV29-1 with TRBJ2-4; with no DNA, the TCRdb D assignment of TRBD1 cannot be verified. This CDR3 is built from 17 residues. In germline, CDR1 is SQVTM, CDR2 ANQGSEA. CDR3 residues: CSVGGGQDDLGKNIQYF.

Considering frequency, this clonotype is medium-sized. The chain's CDR3 is CASSRLPNTEAFF. This chain connects TRBV2 to TRBJ1-1. In germline, CDR1 is SNHLY, CDR2 FYNNEI. CDR3 size: 13 residues.

The chain's CDR3 is CASSLGQNTEAFF. This chain joins TRBV7-2 and TRBJ1-1; with no DNA, the TCRdb D assignment of TRBD1 cannot be verified. Germline CDR1 SGHTA, CDR2 FQGNSA. The CDR3 consists of 13 residues.

By frequency, this clonotype is medium-sized. The chain links TRBV2 to TRBJ2-5. The CDR3 length is 16 residues. CDR1 and CDR2 from the germline V gene are SNHLY and FYNNEI. CDR3: CASSGIRTSYQETQYF.

The chain couples TRBV4-3 to TRBJ1-2. The CDR3 sequence is 15 residues long. Germline lookup yields CDR1 LGHNA and CDR2 YSLEER. The CDR3: CASSQIGQANYGYTF.

The chain couples TRBV20-1 to TRBJ2-1. In germline, CDR1 is DFQATT, CDR2 SNEGSKA (reference sequence). The CDR3 sequence is 11 residues long. The CDR3 sequence is CSARSHNEQFF.

The genes are TRBV20-1 and TRBJ2-3; TCRdb's assignment of TRBD2 cannot be checked, as there is no DNA. Germline V gives CDR1 DFQATT, CDR2 SNEGSKA (reference sequence). The CDR3 sequence is 16 residues long. CDR3 region: CSARDWLAGAADTQYF.